This T cell receptor beta chain was captured by sequencing in a study of blood T cell repertoires in COVID-19 (dated by TCRdb to the early 2020s). Context from the whole study: The collaborator samples originated in the United States, Italy and Spain and spanned the acute and convalescent phases of COVID-19. Deeply sampled blood TCRbeta repertoires from subjects exposed to, actively infected with, or recovered from COVID-19 were included in the dataset. The prospective study material was composed of cDNA or gDNA derived from T cells, B-cell-depleted T cells, or PBMCs. A de-identified subject ID, COVID-19 status, age in years and sex were almost always included in the sample metadata. The repertoires were made available in a free public database intended to serve as a resource for research on the immune response to SARS-CoV-2. Samples came from the ongoing ImmuneRACE study (first 160 participants) plus 1,254 subjects from 6 global collaborators. HLA class I and class II types, where available, came from metadata supplied by the sample provider rather than from assay-based typing.

TCRbeta CDR3 regions were amplified from genomic DNA by means of the immunoSEQ Assay, a bias-controlled multiplex PCR. From the authors' description of their analysis: Nucleated cell counts per sample were estimated from amplification of reference gene primers within the assay. To quantify the absolute abundance of each unique TCRbeta CDR3 rearrangement, sequence reads were collapsed and filtered. For each sample, productive Simpson clonality was calculated as the square root of Simpson's diversity index over productive rearrangements. The table comes from immuneACCESS by way of TCRdb, which keeps in-frame sequences with V and J called. Part of the clones is missing from these tables; in studies checked, under half for an unresolved V gene and the rest for unknown reasons. The V and J calls and clone size were taken over from that table, and D and trimming were inferred from the DNA. Recorded for this sample are under 450,000 clones; approximately 91% of them occurred a single time. Together, the top ten hold about 0.9% of the sample.

The germline V gene supplies CDR1 MNHEY and CDR2 SVGAGI. The CDR3 numbers 14 residues from cysteine through phenylalanine. Only the CDR3 portion is preserved as DNA: 42 bases, with reading frame beginning at the first base. The germline V end is reduced by 6 bases and the J end by 5 bases; junction bases left unmatched: 7. This clone has a handful of counts. The target of this receptor is not known. Per-base quality was not reported, and no clone a single base away is much larger than it. Participants in the prospective study were aged roughly 18 to 90 years, lived in 20 to 30 United States geographic areas, and enrolled through a virtual design. In the prospective study, participants were assigned to cohorts based on the clinical history participants reported in a screening survey and a study questionnaire. Exposed participants had been in contact, within 2 weeks of entering the study, with a person who had a PCR-confirmed or clinician-diagnosed case of COVID-19. Mobile phlebotomists in the prospective study collected whole blood, serum and a nasopharyngeal or oropharyngeal swab from every participant. Over a roughly two-month period, participants in the prospective study had the option of providing additional blood draws and questionnaires. Prospective study blood samples were shipped either frozen or at room temperature before DNA extraction.

The study at large found these results: The amount of clinical and demographic metadata varied by source and participant and was provided uncurated.

This clonotype was obtained from a woman in her forties who had been exposed to COVID-19. The chain is encoded by TRBV6-5 joined to TRBJ2-5, and TRBD1 aligns with 9 junction nucleotides. The sample consisted of PBMCs or T cells enriched from blood (not recorded which). The DNA sequence is as follows: TGTGCCAGCAGAGAGTTGGGACAGGGTGAGACCCAGTACTTC. Its protein is CASRELGQGETQYF.